The 18 T cell receptor beta chains in this list originate from one sample, sequenced in a study of identical twins. One entry per CDR3 protein results from TCRdb running MiXCR on the 5' RACE reads. In the table there are fewer than 500,000 distinct CDR3 sequences, 20% to 30% of which are singletons. The sample was also linked to a second study, of T cells expressing NK-cell markers.

Sequenced sample: CD4+ T cells sorted from blood. The receptors here all came from a woman between 18 and 29 years old in good health.

The chain has TRBV12-3 or TRBV12-4 and TRBJ1-4; D unresolved. The length of the CDR3 is 13 residues. The V end was cut by 10 bases, the J end by 4 bases, with 13 bases between. The DNA of the CDR3 is TGTGCCACTGCATTGGGCAATAATGAAAAACTGTTTTTT. It is translated as CATALGNNEKLFF.

This chain connects TRBV7-9 to TRBJ2-7, with 9 bases lining up with TRBD2. Trimming took 0 bases from V and 7 from J; bases not matched to a gene: 10. Per germline, CDR1 SEHNR and CDR2 FQNEAQ (reference sequence). The CDR3 contains 16 residues. The CDR3 reads CASSLATSGASMEQYF. The CDR3 DNA sequence: TGTGCCAGCAGCTTAGCGACTAGCGGAGCCTCTATGGAGCAGTACTTC.

This clonotype was counted a single time. The CDR3 loop is CASSIDNNYGYTF. In DNA, the CDR3 is TGTGCCAGCAGTATCGACAACAACTATGGCTACACCTTC. The V call is TRBV12-3 or TRBV12-4, the J call TRBJ1-2; D is uncertain. The CDR3 contains 13 residues. Trimming left V 5 bases short and J 2 bases short, with 9 bases between.

This clonotype was seen a handful of times. The gene calls are TRBV6-1 and TRBJ2-2, with 7 positions matching TRBD2. Germline values: CDR1 MNHNS, CDR2 SASEGT. Germline trimming cut 5 bases from V and 5 bases from J; bases unmatched to any gene: 8. This CDR3 region has 15 residues. The CDR3 sequence: CASSRWGGGTGELFF. CDR3 in DNA: TGTGCCAGCAGTCGCTGGGGGGGGGGTACCGGGGAGCTGTTTTTT.

This clonotype has more than one count but fewer than ten. This chain connects TRBV12-3 or TRBV12-4 to TRBJ1-1; no firm D call. This CDR3 region has 11 residues. The V and J ends lost 6 bases and 4 bases respectively, with 6 bases between them. CDR3 amino acids: CASSLTTEAFF. The CDR3, as DNA: TGTGCCAGCAGCCTTACCACTGAAGCTTTCTTT.

This clonotype was observed a handful of times. V gene TRBV29-1 combines with J gene TRBJ2-3; a possible D gene is TRBD2 (6 bases). CDR3 size: 13 residues. The germline CDR1 and CDR2 sequences are SQVTM and ANQGSEA. V was trimmed by 8 bases and J by 1 base, leaving 13 bases between them. The CDR3 DNA is TGCAGCACGAGACTAGACGGCACAGATACGCAGTATTTT. This encodes CSTRLDGTDTQYF.

The sample holds a few counts of this clonotype. The V and J genes are TRBV20-1 and TRBJ1-1, with D unresolved. The V gene's germline CDR1 is DFQATT and CDR2 SNEGSKA (reference sequence). Trimming took 6 bases from V and 10 from J, leaving 12 bases between them. The length of the CDR3 is 10 residues. DNA for the CDR3: TGCAGTGCCGATGCTAGTGGAGCTTTCTTT. This codes for CSADASGAFF.

The V call is TRBV7-8, the J call TRBJ2-7; a weak D match, TRBD2 (6 bases). CDR1 SGHVS and CDR2 FQNEAQ come from the germline V gene. V gave up 4 bases and J gave up 4 bases, with 17 bases separating them. There are 15 residues in the CDR3. The chain's CDR3 is CASSSTIREAYEQYF. CDR3 bases: TGTGCCAGCAGCTCGACAATAAGGGAGGCATACGAGCAGTACTTC.

This clonotype was observed many times. The chain joins TRBV7-2 to TRBJ2-3, with 8 bases aligning to TRBD2. There are 15 residues in the CDR3. Per the germline V gene, CDR1 is SGHTA and CDR2 is FQGNSA. V dropped 4 bases and J dropped 3; count of bases not matched to a gene: 6. The CDR3 protein is CASSSVGTSTDTQYF. For the CDR3, the DNA is TGTGCCAGCAGCTCGGTCGGGACTAGTACAGATACGCAGTATTTT.

The table lists this clonotype with many counts. The chain combines TRBV12-3 or TRBV12-4 with TRBJ1-6; maybe TRBD1 (5 bases). The CDR3 sequence is 14 residues long. Between the trimmed V and J ends, which lost 5 bases and 5 bases, there was a span of 10 bases. This CDR3 is CASSLRDHNSPLHF. The CDR3 DNA reads as TGTGCCAGCAGTCTCCGGGACCATAATTCACCCCTCCACTTT.

This clonotype came up a few times. The chain links TRBV3-1 to TRBJ1-1; D is unclear. Germline-derived CDR1 and CDR2 are LGHDT and YNNKEL (reference sequence). V lost 4 bases, J lost 1 base, and 13 bases lay in between. This CDR3 is built from 15 residues. The CDR3 here is CASSPHGKGNTEAFF. In DNA, the CDR3 is TGTGCCAGCAGCCCCCACGGGAAGGGGAACACTGAAGCTTTCTTT.

The J gene is TRBJ1-1, the V gene TRBV6-2 or TRBV6-3; no firm D call. CDR1 MNHEY and CDR2 SVGEGT come from the germline V gene. This CDR3 has 12 residues. V shed 8 bases and J shed 9 bases, with 16 bases lying between them. In DNA, the CDR3 is TGTGCCAGCGGCAGAGTTTCGATTCAAGCTTTCTTT. Residues: CASGRVSIQAFF.

The sample holds a few counts of this clonotype. The CDR3 here is CASSSERGAKVYHNEQFF. The CDR3 nucleotides are TGCGCCAGCAGCTCCGAAAGGGGCGCCAAAGTTTATCACAATGAGCAGTTCTTC. The gene calls are TRBV5-1 and TRBJ2-1; D is perhaps TRBD1 (5 bases). Trimming shortened V by 3 bases and J by 5 bases, and 24 bases separated the two germline ends. Germline V CDR1 and CDR2: SGHRS, YFSETQ. The CDR3 loop spans 18 amino acids.

The chain carries TRBV12-3 or TRBV12-4 and TRBJ2-2; no clear D. The CDR3 extends over 14 amino acids. Trimming removed 2 bases at V and 1 base at J, with 5 bases between. The CDR3 region has the DNA TGTGCCAGCAGTTTACGGGTGAACACCGGGGAGCTGTTTTTT. Translating it yields CASSLRVNTGELFF.

The chain recombines TRBV7-9 with TRBJ1-1, with 12 bases that match TRBD1. Germline V gene lookup returns CDR1 SEHNR and CDR2 FQNEAQ (reference sequence). The V gene end was trimmed by 5 bases and the J gene end by 5 bases; junction bases not matched to a gene: 9. This CDR3 is built from 16 residues. The CDR3 nucleotides are TGTGCCAGCAGCCGTCCCGGGACAGGGGGCATGACTGAAGCTTTCTTT. Its translation: CASSRPGTGGMTEAFF. Full variable domain (outside the CDR3, taken from reference TRBV7-9 and TRBJ1-1): DTGVSQNPRHKITKRGQNVTFRCDPISEHNRLYWYRQTLGQGPEFLTYFQNEAQLEKSRLLSDRFSAERPKGSFSTLEIQRTEQGDSAMYLCASSRPGTGGMTEAFFGQGTRLTVV.

This clonotype was counted only a few times. The J gene is TRBJ2-1, the V gene TRBV30, with a weak D call TRBD2 (5 bases). The CDR3 consists of 16 residues. In germline, CDR1 is GTSNPN, CDR2 SVGIG (reference sequence). Trimming left V 0 bases short and J 6 bases short, with 18 bases between. CDR3 loop: CAWSVFGMMGSNEQFF. As DNA, the CDR3 is TGTGCCTGGAGTGTATTTGGGATGATGGGGAGCAATGAGCAGTTCTTC.

The chain couples TRBV10-2 to TRBJ2-3, with TRBD2 as a possible D gene (6 bases). The CDR3 extends over 16 amino acids. CDR1 and CDR2 from the germline V gene are WSHSY and SAAADI. The V and J ends lost 1 base and 0 bases respectively, with 11 bases between them. CDR3 nucleotides: TGCGCCAGCAGTGAGTTTTTGGGACTGAGCACAGATACGCAGTATTTT. Its protein product is CASSEFLGLSTDTQYF.

This chain links TRBV20-1 with TRBJ2-1; TRBD2 is a possible D gene (6 bases). CDR1 DFQATT and CDR2 SNEGSKA come from the germline V gene (reference sequence). The CDR3 totals 12 residues. The V gene lost 6 bases and the J gene lost 5 bases, with 11 bases spanning the gap. The CDR3 bases are TGCAGTGCGGCGGGACGTGACAATGAGCAGTTCTTC. It yields the protein CSAAGRDNEQFF.